The clone carrying this TCR beta chain was seen ten or more times. As yet, its antigen is unknown. The related graft donor's blood sample was taken on the day of bone marrow donation. The assay was immunoSEQ multiplex PCR, and TCRdb's table has in-frame clones only and misses some. The sample shows 40,000 to 45,000 clones, none of them appearing just once. The source of the sample is a study of T cells after posttransplantation cyclophosphamide. CDR3 length equals 18 residues. Trimming cost V 4 bases and J 1 base; bases outside gene matches: 15. In germline, CDR1 is KGHSH, CDR2 LQKENI. General observations from the study: Skin or GI-infiltrating T cells shared few TRB sequences with blood. TRB clonality was highly associated with recipient CMV seropositivity and reactivation. Later blood repertoires were often dominated by clones from the donor CD8+ memory compartment.

Sequencing input: PBMCs. The V call is TRBV18, the J call TRBJ1-1; 7 positions match TRBD1. The sequence was collected from a man aged 40-50 years in good health, CMV-negative, and a related stem cell transplant donor. The CDR3 DNA follows: TGTGCCAGCTCACTCATACAGGGGTTGAACACCAAGAACACTGAAGCTTTCTTT. It is translated as CASSLIQGLNTKNTEAFF.